The 10 T cell receptor beta chains below all came from one sample that was sequenced in a study of shared clonotypes between healthy human individuals. Here immunoSEQ multiplex PCR was the method, and the copy in TCRdb shows in-frame clones only, minus some. The table lists about 800,000 clones, 96% of them singletons. The naive CD8 fraction comprised CD45RO-negative cells positively selected for CCR7 and excluded terminally differentiated effector memory CD45RA+ cells. Sequencing input: naive CD8+ T cells sorted from blood. These receptor sequences come from a man aged 30 to 45 in good health.

The V gene is TRBV5-1, the J gene TRBJ2-7; D is possibly TRBD2 (5 bases). V was cut by 0 bases and J by 5 bases, with 21 bases left in between. Per germline, CDR1 SGHRS and CDR2 YFSETQ. CDR3 size: 17 residues. The CDR3 is CASSLAAGQLKWDEQYF. DNA of the CDR3: TGCGCCAGCAGCTTGGCGGCGGGTCAACTCAAGTGGGACGAGCAGTACTTC. The whole variable domain, remainder taken from reference TRBV5-1 and TRBJ2-7, is KAGVTQTPRYLIKTRGQQVTLSCSPISGHRSVSWYQQTPGQGLQFLFEYFSETQRNKGNFPGRFSGRQFSNSRSEMNVSTLELGDSALYLCASSLAAGQLKWDEQYFGPGTRLTVT.

The V and J genes are TRBV2 and TRBJ2-4; tentative D call: TRBD1 (6 bases). CDR3 length equals 15 residues. The V gene's germline CDR1 is SNHLY and CDR2 FYNNEI. Trimming removed 6 bases from V and 0 bases from J, with 12 bases in between. CDR3: CASRNTGIAKNIQYF. In DNA, the CDR3 is TGTGCCAGCAGAAACACAGGGATAGCCAAAAACATTCAGTACTTC.

The chain employs TRBV18 and TRBJ2-7; 7 nucleotides match TRBD2. Trimming removed 0 bases from V and 4 bases from J; junction bases left unmatched: 3. Germline CDR1 is KGHSH and CDR2 is LQKENI. This CDR3 spans 14 amino acids. The CDR3 nucleotides read TGTGCCAGCTCACCACCACTGCGGGAGTACGAGCAGTACTTC. Translated: CASSPPLREYEQYF.

The J gene is TRBJ2-2, the V gene TRBV29-1, with no clear D. V lost 7 bases and J 0 bases, leaving 15 bases between the germline ends. The CDR3 covers 15 residues. Germline V gene data show CDR1 as SQVTM and CDR2 as ANQGSEA. The DNA for the CDR3 is TGCAGCGCCGGAGAAGGGAACGCGAACACCGGGGAGCTGTTTTTT. Its protein product is CSAGEGNANTGELFF.

V and J are TRBV11-2 and TRBJ2-1; 8 nucleotides match TRBD2. With 5 bases clipped from V and 7 bases from J, the junction kept 10 bases outside the gene matches. Germline V CDR1 and CDR2: SGHAT, FQNNGV. This CDR3 region has 15 residues. The CDR3 region has the DNA TGTGCCAGCAGCCCCCGGGGGGGGGCTGATAATGAGCAGTTCTTC. Encoded protein: CASSPRGGADNEQFF.

The rearrangement uses TRBV28 and TRBJ2-7; TRBD1 aligns across 10 bases. This CDR3 comprises 15 residues. The germline V gene has CDR1 MDHEN and CDR2 SYDVKM. V was clipped by 3 bases and J by 2 bases; unmatched bases: 4. The CDR3 spells CASSFGTGAAYEQYF. CDR3 DNA sequence: TGTGCCAGCAGTTTCGGGACAGGGGCAGCCTACGAGCAGTACTTC.

About this clone itself: Sequence at one end of the junction differs from germline and may be a read error. This rearrangement joins TRBV6-6 to TRBJ2-7, with a possible D match to TRBD2 (7 bases). The length of the CDR3 is 14 residues. Looked up from germline, CDR1 is MNHNY and CDR2 is SVGAGI (reference sequence). CDR3: CASSYWGGANEQYF. The CDR3 DNA reads as TGTGCTAGCAGTTACTGGGGGGGCGCGAACGAGCAGTACTTC.

The chain recombines TRBV27 with TRBJ2-1; 8 positions match TRBD1. J gave up 9 bases and V 0 bases, and 4 bases lay outside the gene matches. The CDR3 is made up of 14 amino acids. CDR1 is MNHEY, CDR2 SMNVEV, per germline (reference sequence). The chain's CDR3 is CASSLSRTGSEQFF. The CDR3 nucleotides are TGTGCCAGCAGTTTATCGAGGACAGGGTCTGAGCAGTTCTTC.

Concerning this clone itself: At one boundary the junction diverges from the germline segment, which might be a read error. V and J are TRBV7-7 and TRBJ2-7, with TRBD2 identical over 11 bases. Looked up from germline, CDR1 is SSHAT and CDR2 is FNYEAQ (reference sequence). CDR3 length equals 15 residues. CDR3 bases: TGTGCTAGCAGCGAACTAGCGGGAGAGTTCTACGAGCAGTACTTC. Protein sequence: CASSELAGEFYEQYF.

V and J are TRBV7-6 and TRBJ2-5; D is possibly TRBD2 (5 bases). CDR1 and CDR2 (germline): SGHVS, FNYEAQ. This CDR3 has 16 residues. With 4 bases removed from V and 2 bases from J, the gap between germline ends came to 17 bases. The CDR3 reads CASSSLGYGDQETQYF. The CDR3 nucleotides read TGTGCCAGCAGCTCCCTTGGCTACGGGGATCAAGAGACCCAGTACTTC.